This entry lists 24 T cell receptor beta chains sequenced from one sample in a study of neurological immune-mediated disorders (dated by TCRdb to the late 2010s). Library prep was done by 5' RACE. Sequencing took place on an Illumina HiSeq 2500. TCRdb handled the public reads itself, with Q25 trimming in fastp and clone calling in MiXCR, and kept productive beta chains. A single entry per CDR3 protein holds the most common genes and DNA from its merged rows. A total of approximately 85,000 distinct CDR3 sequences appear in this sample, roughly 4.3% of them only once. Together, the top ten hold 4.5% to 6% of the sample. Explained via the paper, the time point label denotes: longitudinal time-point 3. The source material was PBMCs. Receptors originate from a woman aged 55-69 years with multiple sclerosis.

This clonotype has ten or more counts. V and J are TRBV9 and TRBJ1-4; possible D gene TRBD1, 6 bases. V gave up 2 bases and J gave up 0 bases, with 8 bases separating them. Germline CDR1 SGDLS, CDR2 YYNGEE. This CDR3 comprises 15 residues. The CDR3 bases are TGTGCCAGCAGCGTTGGGACATCAACTAATGAAAAACTGTTTTTT. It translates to CASSVGTSTNEKLFF.

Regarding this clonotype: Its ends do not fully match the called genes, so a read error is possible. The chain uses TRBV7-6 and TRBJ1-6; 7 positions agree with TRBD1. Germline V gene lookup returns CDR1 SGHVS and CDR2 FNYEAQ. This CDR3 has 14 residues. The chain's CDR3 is CAKSSRKGASSLHF. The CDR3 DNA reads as TGTGCGAAATCTTCCCGCAAGGGGGCTTCATCCCTCCACTTT.

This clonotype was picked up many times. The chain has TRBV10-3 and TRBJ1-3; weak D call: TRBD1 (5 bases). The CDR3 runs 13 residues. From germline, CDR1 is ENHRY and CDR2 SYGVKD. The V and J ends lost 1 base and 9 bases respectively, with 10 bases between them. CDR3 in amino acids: CAISELGALTIYF. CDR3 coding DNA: TGTGCCATCAGTGAGTTAGGGGCCCTCACCATATATTTT.

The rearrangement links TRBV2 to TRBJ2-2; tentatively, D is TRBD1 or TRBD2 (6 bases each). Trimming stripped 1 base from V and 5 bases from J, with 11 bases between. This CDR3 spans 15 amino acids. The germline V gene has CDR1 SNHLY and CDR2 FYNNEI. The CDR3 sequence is CASSEVRGGTGELFF. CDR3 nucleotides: TGTGCCAGCAGTGAAGTCAGGGGAGGAACCGGGGAGCTGTTTTTT.

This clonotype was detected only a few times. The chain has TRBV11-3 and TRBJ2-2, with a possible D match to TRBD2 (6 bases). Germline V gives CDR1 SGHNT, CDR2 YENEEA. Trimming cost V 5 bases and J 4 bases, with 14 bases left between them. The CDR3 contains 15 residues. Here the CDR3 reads CASSPLAGFTGELFF. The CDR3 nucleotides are TGTGCCAGCAGCCCTCTGGCGGGGTTCACCGGGGAGCTGTTTTTT.

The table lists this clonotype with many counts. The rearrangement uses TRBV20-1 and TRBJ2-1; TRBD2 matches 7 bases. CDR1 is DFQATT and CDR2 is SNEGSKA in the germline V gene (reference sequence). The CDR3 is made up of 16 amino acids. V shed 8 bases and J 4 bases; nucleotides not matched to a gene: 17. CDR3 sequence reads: CSTEGVSGGIYNEQFF. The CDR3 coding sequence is TGCAGTACCGAAGGGGTATCGGGGGGAATTTACAATGAGCAGTTCTTC.

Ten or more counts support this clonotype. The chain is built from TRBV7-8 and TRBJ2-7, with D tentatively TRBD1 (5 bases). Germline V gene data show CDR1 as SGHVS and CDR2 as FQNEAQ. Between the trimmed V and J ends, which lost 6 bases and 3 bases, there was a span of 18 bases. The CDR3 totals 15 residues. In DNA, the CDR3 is TGTGCCAGCAGTTCAAAATTCGACAGTGGCTACGAGCAGTACTTC. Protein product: CASSSKFDSGYEQYF.

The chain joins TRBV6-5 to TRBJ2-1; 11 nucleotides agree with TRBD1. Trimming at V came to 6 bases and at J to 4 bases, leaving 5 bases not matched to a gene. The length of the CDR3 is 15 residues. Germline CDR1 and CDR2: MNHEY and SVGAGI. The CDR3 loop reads CASRFGTGGYNEQFF. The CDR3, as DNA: TGTGCCAGCAGGTTCGGGACAGGGGGATACAATGAGCAGTTCTTC.

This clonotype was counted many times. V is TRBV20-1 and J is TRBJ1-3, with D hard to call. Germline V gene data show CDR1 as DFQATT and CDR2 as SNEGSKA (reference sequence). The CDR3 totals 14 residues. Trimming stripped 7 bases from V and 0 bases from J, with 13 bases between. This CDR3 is CSVRSGSSGNTIYF. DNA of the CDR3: TGCAGTGTTAGGTCCGGTAGCTCTGGAAACACCATATATTTT.

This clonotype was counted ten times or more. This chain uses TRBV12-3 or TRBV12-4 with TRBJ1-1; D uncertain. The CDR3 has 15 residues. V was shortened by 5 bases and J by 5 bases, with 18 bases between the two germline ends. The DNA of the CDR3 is TGTGCCAGCAGTCTTTCTAAAGGGATTGGGACTGAAGCTTTCTTT. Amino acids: CASSLSKGIGTEAFF.

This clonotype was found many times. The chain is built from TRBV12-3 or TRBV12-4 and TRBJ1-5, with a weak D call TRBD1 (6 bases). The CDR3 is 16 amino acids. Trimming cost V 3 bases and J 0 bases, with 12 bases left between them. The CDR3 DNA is TGTGCCAGCAGTTTGAGGAGGACAGATAGCAATCAGCCCCAGCATTTT. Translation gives CASSLRRTDSNQPQHF.

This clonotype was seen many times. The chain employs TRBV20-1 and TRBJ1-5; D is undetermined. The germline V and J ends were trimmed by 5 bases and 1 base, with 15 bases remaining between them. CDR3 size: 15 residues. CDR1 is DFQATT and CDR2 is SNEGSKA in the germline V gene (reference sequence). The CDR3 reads CSAAKDAGSNQPQHF. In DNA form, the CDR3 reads TGCAGTGCTGCCAAGGATGCGGGCAGCAATCAGCCCCAGCATTTT.

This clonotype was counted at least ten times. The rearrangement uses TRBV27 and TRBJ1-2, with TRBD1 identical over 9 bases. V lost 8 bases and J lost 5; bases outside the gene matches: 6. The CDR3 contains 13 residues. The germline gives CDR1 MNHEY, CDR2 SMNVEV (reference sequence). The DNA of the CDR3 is TGTGCCAGCCACAGGGGGCGAGGTTATGGCTACACCTTC. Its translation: CASHRGRGYGYTF.

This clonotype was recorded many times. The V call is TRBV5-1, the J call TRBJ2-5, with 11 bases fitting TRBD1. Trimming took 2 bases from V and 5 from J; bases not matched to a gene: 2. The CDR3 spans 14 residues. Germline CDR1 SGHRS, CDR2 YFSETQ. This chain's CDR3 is CASSFRDRGETQYF. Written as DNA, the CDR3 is TGCGCCAGCAGCTTTAGGGACAGGGGGGAGACCCAGTACTTC.

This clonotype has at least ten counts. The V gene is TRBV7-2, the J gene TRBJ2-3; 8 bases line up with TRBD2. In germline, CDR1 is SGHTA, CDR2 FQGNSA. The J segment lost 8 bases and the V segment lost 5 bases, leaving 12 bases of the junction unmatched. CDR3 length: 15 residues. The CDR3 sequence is CASSKGRGVEGTQYF. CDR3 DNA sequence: TGTGCCAGCAGCAAGGGGCGGGGGGTAGAGGGTACGCAGTATTTT.

The CDR3 spells CAISETGGTANTEAFF. CDR3 DNA: TGTGCCATCAGTGAGACCGGGGGGACGGCGAACACTGAAGCTTTCTTT. This sequence joins TRBV10-3 and TRBJ1-1; D may be TRBD1 (5 bases). Germline assignment: CDR1 ENHRY and CDR2 SYGVKD. The CDR3 totals 16 residues. V shed 2 bases and J shed 1 base, with 14 bases lying between them.

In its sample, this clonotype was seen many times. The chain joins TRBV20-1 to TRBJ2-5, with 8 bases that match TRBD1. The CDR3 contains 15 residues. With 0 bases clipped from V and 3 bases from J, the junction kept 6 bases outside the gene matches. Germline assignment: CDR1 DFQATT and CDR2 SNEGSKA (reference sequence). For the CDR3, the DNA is TGCAGTGCTAGAGATTCGGGACAGGTTAAAGAGACCCAGTACTTC. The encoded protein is CSARDSGQVKETQYF.

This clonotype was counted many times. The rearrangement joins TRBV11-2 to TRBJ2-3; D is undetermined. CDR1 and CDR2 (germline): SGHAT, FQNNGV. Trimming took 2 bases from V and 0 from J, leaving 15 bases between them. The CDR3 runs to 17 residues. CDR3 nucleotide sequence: TGTGCCAGCAGCTTAAGACTGGCGGCGACTAGCACAGATACGCAGTATTTT. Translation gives CASSLRLAATSTDTQYF.

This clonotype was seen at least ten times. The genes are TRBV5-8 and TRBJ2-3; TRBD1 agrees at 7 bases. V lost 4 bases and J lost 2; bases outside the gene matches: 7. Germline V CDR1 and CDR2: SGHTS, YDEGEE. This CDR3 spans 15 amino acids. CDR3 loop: CASSPGQSNTDTQYF. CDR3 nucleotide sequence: TGTGCCAGCAGCCCGGGACAGAGCAACACAGATACGCAGTATTTT. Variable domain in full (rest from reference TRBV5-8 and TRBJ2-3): EAGVTQSPTHLIKTRGQQATLRCSPISGHTSVYWYQQALGLGLQFLLWYDEGEERNRGNFPPRFSGRQFPNYSSELNVNALELEDSALYLCASSPGQSNTDTQYFGPGTRLTVL.

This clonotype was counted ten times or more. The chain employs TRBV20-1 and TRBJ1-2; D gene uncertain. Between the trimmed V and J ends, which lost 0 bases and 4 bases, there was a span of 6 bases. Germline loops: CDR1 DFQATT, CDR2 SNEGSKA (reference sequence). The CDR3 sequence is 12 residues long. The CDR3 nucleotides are TGCAGTGCTAGAGATTTGTTCTATGGCTACACCTTC. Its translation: CSARDLFYGYTF.

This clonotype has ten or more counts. CDR3: CASSLDGQKQGNTIYF. CDR3 nucleotides: TGCGCCAGCAGCTTGGACGGGCAAAAGCAGGGAAACACCATATATTTT. V usage is TRBV5-1 and J usage is TRBJ1-3; unclear D gene. V dropped 0 bases and J dropped 4 bases, with 14 bases sitting between them. Germline CDR1 reads SGHRS; CDR2 reads YFSETQ. The CDR3 covers 16 residues.

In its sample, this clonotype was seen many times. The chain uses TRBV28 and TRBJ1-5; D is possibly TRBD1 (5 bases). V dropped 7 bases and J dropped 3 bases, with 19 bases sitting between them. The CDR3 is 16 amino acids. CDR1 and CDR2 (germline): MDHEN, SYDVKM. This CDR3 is CASTDRAGTVNQPQHF. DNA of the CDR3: TGTGCCAGCACCGATAGGGCAGGGACGGTCAATCAGCCCCAGCATTTT.

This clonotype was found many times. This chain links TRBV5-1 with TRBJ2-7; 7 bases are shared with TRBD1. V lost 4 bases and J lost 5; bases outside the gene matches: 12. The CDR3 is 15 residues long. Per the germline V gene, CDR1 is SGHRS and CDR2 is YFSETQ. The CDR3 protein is CASSLTSTGMNEQYF. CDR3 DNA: TGCGCCAGCAGCCTGACCTCGACAGGGATGAACGAGCAGTACTTC.

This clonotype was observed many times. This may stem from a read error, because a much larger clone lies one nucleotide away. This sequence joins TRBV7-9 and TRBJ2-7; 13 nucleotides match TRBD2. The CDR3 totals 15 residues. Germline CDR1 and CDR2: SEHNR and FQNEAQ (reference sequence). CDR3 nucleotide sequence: TGTGTCAGCACCGGGACTAGCGGGAACCGCTACGAGCAGTACTTC. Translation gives CVSTGTSGNRYEQYF.